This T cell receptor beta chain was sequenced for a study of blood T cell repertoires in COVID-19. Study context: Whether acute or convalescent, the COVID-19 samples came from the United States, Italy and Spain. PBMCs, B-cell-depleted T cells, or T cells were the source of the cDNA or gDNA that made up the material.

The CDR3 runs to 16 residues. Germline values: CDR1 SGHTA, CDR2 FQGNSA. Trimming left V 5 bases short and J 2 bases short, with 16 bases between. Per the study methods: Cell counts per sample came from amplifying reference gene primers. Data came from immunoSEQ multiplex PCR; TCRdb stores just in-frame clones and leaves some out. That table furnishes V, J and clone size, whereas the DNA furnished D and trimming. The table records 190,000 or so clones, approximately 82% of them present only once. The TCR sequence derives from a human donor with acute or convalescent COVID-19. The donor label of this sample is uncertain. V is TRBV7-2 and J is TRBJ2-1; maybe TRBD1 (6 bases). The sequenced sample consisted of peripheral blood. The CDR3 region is CASSTISGTTYNEQFF. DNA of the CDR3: TGTGCCAGCAGCACAATCTCCGGGACAACCTACAATGAGCAGTTCTTC.